Listed below are T cell receptor beta chains from one sample, sequenced in a study of T cells and Merkel cell carcinoma outcomes. The data were produced by immunoSEQ multiplex PCR, yet TCRdb's version contains in-frame clones alone and is incomplete. The table records about 15,000 clones, over 70% of them present only once. The sequenced sample was tumor tissue from Merkel cell carcinoma. These receptors were collected from a human donor with Merkel cell carcinoma. CDR3s include the opening cysteine and the closing phenylalanine or tryptophan. The D gene is left open where the match is weak. Clone sizes are given selectively: once, few, many, or a class where the clone is expanded.

d_call j_call v_call clone_size cdr3_aa cdr3_nt
TRBD2 TRBJ2-5 TRBV2 - CASSSRLAGVETQYF TGTGCCAGCAGTTCTAGACTAGCGGGAGTAGAGACCCAGTACTTC
- TRBJ1-6 TRBV7-3 few CASSLGQGQDSPLHF TGTGCCAGCAGCTTAGGCCAGGGGCAGGATTCACCCCTCCATTTT
- TRBJ1-2 TRBV1 - CTSSQDGDRDGHNYGYTF TGCACCAGCAGCCAAGATGGGGACCGGGACGGACACAACTATGGCTACACCTTC
- TRBJ1-3 TRBV30 - CAWSVRGPGNTIYF TGTGCCTGGAGTGTGCGGGGGCCTGGAAACACCATATATTTT
TRBD1 TRBJ2-7 TRBV5-1 - CASSLGTAFYEQYF TGCGCCAGCAGCCTGGGGACAGCTTTCTACGAGCAGTACTTC
- TRBJ2-3 TRBV5-8 - CASSRGGISTDMQYF TGTGCCAGCAGCCGAGGGGGGATTAGCACAGATATGCAGTATTTT
TRBD2 TRBJ2-1 TRBV19 - CASSRLAGVYNEQFF TGTGCCAGTAGTAGGCTAGCGGGAGTGTACAATGAGCAGTTCTTC
TRBD1 TRBJ1-6 TRBV27 once CASSLRPGTGNGSPLHF TGTGCCAGCAGTTTACGTCCCGGGACAGGGAACGGTTCACCCCTCCACTTT
TRBD1 TRBJ1-5 TRBV28 once CASSLYRGSNQPQHF TGTGCCAGCAGTTTATACAGGGGAAGCAATCAGCCCCAGCATTTT
- TRBJ2-7 TRBV6-1 - CASSDGLANYEQYF TGTGCCAGCAGTGACGGCCTAGCCAACTACGAGCAGTACTTC
TRBD2 TRBJ2-7 TRBV6-5 - CASEARRGVTYEQYF TGTGCCAGCGAGGCCCGTCGGGGGGTTACCTACGAGCAGTACTTC
TRBD1 TRBJ1-2 TRBV6-1 - CASSRDSHGYTF TGTGCCAGCAGCCGGGACAGTCATGGCTACACCTTC
TRBD1 TRBJ1-5 TRBV27 once CASSLKRQGATRPQHF TGTGCCAGCAGTTTGAAGAGACAGGGGGCAACTAGGCCCCAGCATTTT
- TRBJ1-6 TRBV6-6 - CASRPTLGNGSPLHF TGTGCCAGCAGACCGACGTTGGGAAATGGATCACCCCTCCACTTT
TRBD2 TRBJ2-5 TRBV28 once CASNSGRALETQYF TGTGCCAGCAATAGCGGGAGGGCATTGGAGACCCAGTACTTC
- TRBJ1-3 TRBV15 - CATSRDGLEGNTIYF TGTGCCACCAGCAGAGATGGTCTCGAGGGAAACACCATATATTTT
- TRBJ2-1 TRBV5-6 - CASSFDSEQFF TGTGCCAGCAGCTTCGACAGTGAGCAGTTCTTC
- TRBJ1-2 TRBV6-4 - CASSDRGPGASSYTF TGTGCCAGCAGTGACAGGGGACCCGGGGCTAGTAGCTACACCTTC
- TRBJ1-5 TRBV6-1 - CASSESFNQPQHF TGTGCCAGCAGTGAATCTTTCAATCAGCCCCAGCATTTT
- TRBJ2-4 TRBV4-1 - CASSQVTSRKNIQYF TGCGCCAGCAGCCAAGTAACTAGCCGCAAAAACATTCAGTACTTC
TRBD1 TRBJ1-2 TRBV18 - CASSQTETGGPANYGYTF TGTGCCAGCTCACAAACGGAGACAGGGGGCCCAGCTAACTATGGCTACACCTTC
- TRBJ1-2 TRBV5-1 once CASSLGDAENYGYTF TGCGCCAGCAGCTTGGGGGATGCGGAGAATTATGGCTACACCTTC
- TRBJ2-3 TRBV18 - CASSPVADTQYF TGTGCCAGCTCACCAGTGGCAGATACGCAGTATTTT
TRBD2 TRBJ2-7 TRBV9 - CASSASGSGGYEQYF TGTGCCAGCAGCGCGAGCGGGAGTGGTGGGTACGAGCAGTACTTC
- TRBJ2-6 TRBV14 - CASSFGRRGANVLTF TGTGCCAGCAGCTTTGGCCGGAGGGGGGCCAACGTCCTGACTTTC
TRBD2 TRBJ2-1 TRBV4-1 - CASSQPLTSEYRNEQFF TGCGCCAGCAGCCAACCATTGACTAGCGAATACCGAAATGAGCAGTTCTTC
- TRBJ1-6 TRBV9 - CASSVATGGSNSLLHF TGTGCCAGCAGCGTAGCGACAGGTGGAAGTAATTCACTCCTCCACTTT
- TRBJ2-1 TRBV2 - CASSVIRENEQFF TGTGCCAGCAGTGTTATCAGGGAAAATGAGCAGTTCTTC
- TRBJ2-1 TRBV10-3 - CAISDRVSRGEQFF TGTGCCATCAGTGACCGGGTCTCGAGGGGTGAGCAGTTCTTC
TRBD1 TRBJ1-2 TRBV10-3 - CAISAGTGRSYGYTF TGTGCCATCAGTGCCGGGACAGGGAGATCCTATGGCTACACCTTC
- TRBJ1-5 TRBV10-2 - CASSESPGNSNQPQHF TGCGCCAGCAGTGAGTCCCCAGGGAATAGCAATCAGCCCCAGCATTTT
- TRBJ1-1 TRBV29-1 - CSVEDRTVGTEAFF TGCAGCGTTGAAGACCGGACAGTCGGCACTGAAGCTTTCTTT
- TRBJ2-7 TRBV5-1 - CASSSVYSYEQYF TGCGCCAGCAGCTCGGTCTACTCCTACGAGCAGTACTTC
- TRBJ2-7 TRBV5-4 - CASSLGHEQYF TGTGCCAGCAGCTTGGGCCACGAGCAGTACTTC
TRBD2 TRBJ2-3 TRBV6-1 - CASSEASGSSDTQYF TGTGCCAGCAGTGAAGCGAGCGGGAGCTCAGATACGCAGTATTTT
TRBD2 TRBJ2-3 TRBV4-2 - CASSQDWAGGSPQYF TGTGCCAGCAGCCAAGATTGGGCGGGGGGAAGCCCGCAGTATTTT
- TRBJ2-3 TRBV11-2 - CASKQGQEGDTQYF TGTGCCAGCAAGCAGGGGCAGGAGGGGGATACGCAGTATTTT
- TRBJ1-2 TRBV5-6 - CASSLGGQDYGYTF TGTGCCAGCAGCTTGGGAGGTCAGGATTATGGCTACACCTTC
- TRBJ2-4 TRBV12-2 - CASRPSFF TGTGCAAGTCGCCCTAGTTTCTTC
- TRBJ1-1 TRBV6-1 once CASSDRSRANTEAFF TGTGCCAGCAGTGATCGGAGCAGGGCGAACACTGAAGCTTTCTTT
- TRBJ2-5 TRBV4-2 - CASSHPGESETQYF TGTGCCAGCAGCCACCCCGGGGAGTCGGAGACCCAGTACTTC
- TRBJ1-4 TRBV18 once CASSSQTVATNEKLFF TGTGCCAGCTCATCTCAAACAGTTGCAACTAATGAAAAACTGTTTTTT
- TRBJ1-1 TRBV10-2 - CASSQEVNTEAFF TGCGCCAGCAGCCAGGAGGTGAACACTGAAGCTTTCTTT
- TRBJ2-3 TRBV2 - CASSEVGPTNTQYF TGTGCCAGCAGTGAGGTGGGACCCACAAATACGCAGTATTTT
- TRBJ1-4 TRBV25-1 - CASSETPQGNEKLFF TGTGCCAGCAGTGAAACCCCCCAGGGGAACGAAAAACTGTTTTTT
- TRBJ1-6 TRBV18 - CASSPHSDNSPLHF TGTGCCAGCTCACCACACAGTGATAATTCACCCCTCCACTTT
- TRBJ2-1 TRBV5-1 once CASSFVGTLNEQFF TGCGCCAGCAGCTTCGTCGGGACATTGAATGAGCAGTTCTTC
TRBD1 TRBJ1-4 TRBV9 - CASSRRTGRDEKLFF TGTGCCAGCAGCCGAAGGACAGGGAGAGATGAAAAACTGTTTTTT
- TRBJ1-4 TRBV5-1 - CASSLGTGAGAKLFF TGCGCCAGCAGCTTGGGTACCGGGGCCGGGGCAAAACTGTTTTTT
TRBD1 TRBJ2-7 TRBV11-2 once CASRLQGTEQYF TGTGCCAGCAGATTACAGGGGACCGAGCAGTACTTC
TRBD1 TRBJ2-2 TRBV9 - CASSATGVNTGELFF TGTGCCAGCAGCGCGACAGGGGTGAACACCGGGGAGCTGTTTTTT
- TRBJ2-3 TRBV6-5 - CASSYSGRSTDTQYF TGTGCCAGCAGTTACTCGGGCAGAAGCACAGATACGCAGTATTTT
- TRBJ2-2 TRBV4-2 - CTSSQDEGTGTGELFF TGTACCAGCAGCCAAGACGAGGGAACAGGGACCGGGGAGCTGTTTTTT
- TRBJ1-2 TRBV30 - CAWSYHLIGTGVGGYTF TGTGCCTGGAGTTACCACCTGATCGGGACCGGGGTAGGGGGCTACACCTTC